The rows below give T cell receptor beta chains drawn from one sample of a study of blood T cell repertoires in COVID-19. Method: immunoSEQ multiplex PCR; TCRdb's copy keeps in-frame clones and lacks some. This sample has 300,000 to 400,000 clones, with 70% to 90% found just once. What was sequenced was peripheral blood. The receptors derive from a woman aged 50 to 60 who had recovered from COVID-19. Both conserved end residues are part of each CDR3. A D gene is named only where the DNA matches it firmly. Not all rows give a size; the values are once, few, many and, for expanded clones, a class.

j_call: TRBJ2-3; cdr3_length: 15; clone_size: .; v_call: TRBV10-3; d_call: TRBD2; cdr3_nt: TGTGCCATCAGTGGGGGACTAGCGGTCACAGATACGCAGTATTTT; cdr3_aa: CAISGGLAVTDTQYF
j_call: TRBJ2-4; cdr3_length: 12; clone_size: .; v_call: TRBV7-2; d_call: .; cdr3_nt: TGTGCCAGCAGCCCGGACAGAAACATTCAGTACTTC; cdr3_aa: CASSPDRNIQYF
j_call: TRBJ2-7; cdr3_length: 13; clone_size: .; v_call: TRBV19; d_call: .; cdr3_nt: TGTGCCAGTAGTATAGGGGGCCGATACGAGCAGTACTTC; cdr3_aa: CASSIGGRYEQYF
j_call: TRBJ2-3; cdr3_length: 14; clone_size: .; v_call: TRBV6-1; d_call: .; cdr3_nt: TGTGCCAGCAGTGGAGCAGGGGTCACAGATACGCAGTATTTT; cdr3_aa: CASSGAGVTDTQYF
j_call: TRBJ1-2; cdr3_length: 16; clone_size: .; v_call: TRBV10-3; d_call: TRBD1; cdr3_nt: TGTGCCATCAGGTTCTCGCTGACAGGGGACCGGTATGGCTACACCTTC; cdr3_aa: CAIRFSLTGDRYGYTF
j_call: TRBJ2-5; cdr3_length: 17; clone_size: .; v_call: TRBV4-3; d_call: TRBD1; cdr3_nt: TGCGCCAGCAGCCAACGATTGGGACAGGGTTGGCAAGAGACCCAGTACTTC; cdr3_aa: CASSQRLGQGWQETQYF
j_call: TRBJ2-2; cdr3_length: 16; clone_size: .; v_call: TRBV5-1; d_call: TRBD1; cdr3_nt: TGCGCCAGCAGCCCGTGGACAGGGGTTGCCACCGGGGAGCTGTTTTTT; cdr3_aa: CASSPWTGVATGELFF
j_call: TRBJ1-3; cdr3_length: 19; clone_size: once; v_call: TRBV30; d_call: TRBD1; cdr3_nt: TGTGCCGGACTTCGAGGGACAGGTCTCTCTGTAGGTGTTGGAAACACCATATATTTT; cdr3_aa: CAGLRGTGLSVGVGNTIYF
j_call: TRBJ2-2; cdr3_length: 15; clone_size: .; v_call: TRBV7-9; d_call: TRBD1; cdr3_nt: TGTGCCAGCAGCGCGACAGGGGGGTCGACCGGGGAGCTGTTTTTT; cdr3_aa: CASSATGGSTGELFF
j_call: TRBJ2-3; cdr3_length: 16; clone_size: .; v_call: TRBV4-3; d_call: TRBD1; cdr3_nt: TGCGCCAGCAGCCTCGGGACAGGGATACGCACAGATACGCAGTATTTT; cdr3_aa: CASSLGTGIRTDTQYF
j_call: TRBJ2-7; cdr3_length: 14; clone_size: .; v_call: TRBV19; d_call: TRBD2; cdr3_nt: TGTGCCAGTAGTATAACGGGAGGAACCTACGAGCAGTACTTC; cdr3_aa: CASSITGGTYEQYF
j_call: TRBJ2-5; cdr3_length: 14; clone_size: .; v_call: TRBV2; d_call: TRBD2; cdr3_nt: TGTGCCAGCAGCGAGACTAGCGGTCGGGAGACCCAGTACTTC; cdr3_aa: CASSETSGRETQYF
j_call: TRBJ2-3; cdr3_length: 14; clone_size: .; v_call: TRBV9; d_call: TRBD2; cdr3_nt: TGTGCCAGCAGCGTAGCGGCTAGCGGGACTGTGCAGTATTTT; cdr3_aa: CASSVAASGTVQYF
j_call: TRBJ1-6; cdr3_length: 16; clone_size: .; v_call: TRBV4-3; d_call: TRBD1; cdr3_nt: TGCGCCAGCAGCCAAGGGGACAGGAGTTATAATTCACCCCTCCACTTT; cdr3_aa: CASSQGDRSYNSPLHF
j_call: TRBJ1-4; cdr3_length: 15; clone_size: .; v_call: TRBV5-4; d_call: .; cdr3_nt: TGTGCCAGCAGCTTGGGGCTTGCAACTAATGAAAAACTGTTTTTT; cdr3_aa: CASSLGLATNEKLFF
j_call: TRBJ1-4; cdr3_length: 12; clone_size: .; v_call: TRBV28; d_call: .; cdr3_nt: TGTGCCAGCAGTTTAGTTAGGGGAAAACTGTTTTTT; cdr3_aa: CASSLVRGKLFF
j_call: TRBJ2-3; cdr3_length: 15; clone_size: .; v_call: TRBV10-3; d_call: TRBD2; cdr3_nt: TGTGCCACCACGAGGACTAGCGGGGTTGGGGATACGCAGTATTTT; cdr3_aa: CATTRTSGVGDTQYF
j_call: TRBJ2-3; cdr3_length: 15; clone_size: .; v_call: TRBV25-1; d_call: TRBD2; cdr3_nt: TGTGCCAGCAGTCCCTCCGGGGGGTCGGAAGATACGCAGTATTTT; cdr3_aa: CASSPSGGSEDTQYF
j_call: TRBJ1-4; cdr3_length: 13; clone_size: .; v_call: TRBV25-1; d_call: .; cdr3_nt: TGTGCCAGCAGTGAATCTGTTAATGAAAAACTGTTTTTT; cdr3_aa: CASSESVNEKLFF
j_call: TRBJ2-3; cdr3_length: 13; clone_size: .; v_call: TRBV28; d_call: .; cdr3_nt: TGTGCCAGCAGTTCCCTCACTTCAGATACGCAGTATTTT; cdr3_aa: CASSSLTSDTQYF
j_call: TRBJ1-1; cdr3_length: 16; clone_size: once; v_call: TRBV28; d_call: .; cdr3_nt: TGTGCCAGCAGTGGGGGGGGTAGCGAGATGCAAAGTGAAGCTTTCTTT; cdr3_aa: CASSGGGSEMQSEAFF
j_call: TRBJ2-7; cdr3_length: 16; clone_size: .; v_call: TRBV2; d_call: TRBD2; cdr3_nt: TGTGCCAGCTGTGAAGGACTAGCGGGCCTCTCCTACGAGCAGTACTTC; cdr3_aa: CASCEGLAGLSYEQYF
j_call: TRBJ1-2; cdr3_length: 14; clone_size: .; v_call: TRBV27; d_call: TRBD1; cdr3_nt: TGTGCCAGCAGTTTACAGGGGGGATTGGGAGGCTACACCTTC; cdr3_aa: CASSLQGGLGGYTF
j_call: TRBJ2-1; cdr3_length: 17; clone_size: .; v_call: TRBV9; d_call: TRBD2; cdr3_nt: TGTGCCAGCAGCGTAGGGAGCGGGGGCTTCTCCTACAATGAGCAGTTCTTC; cdr3_aa: CASSVGSGGFSYNEQFF
j_call: TRBJ2-1; cdr3_length: 16; clone_size: .; v_call: TRBV18; d_call: .; cdr3_nt: TGTGCCAGCTCACCCCGCTACCCTAGTTCCCACAATGAGCAGTTCTTC; cdr3_aa: CASSPRYPSSHNEQFF
j_call: TRBJ1-2; cdr3_length: 15; clone_size: .; v_call: TRBV10-3; d_call: .; cdr3_nt: TGTGCCATCAGTGAGACCGGGAGGACGAACTATGGCTACACCTTC; cdr3_aa: CAISETGRTNYGYTF
j_call: TRBJ1-2; cdr3_length: 16; clone_size: .; v_call: TRBV7-8; d_call: .; cdr3_nt: TGTGCCAGCAGCTTAGGGGTGACAGGTGCCCACGTCGGCTACACCTTC; cdr3_aa: CASSLGVTGAHVGYTF
j_call: TRBJ2-7; cdr3_length: 12; clone_size: .; v_call: TRBV28; d_call: .; cdr3_nt: TGTGCCAGCACGTCGAGATCCTACGAGCAGTACTTC; cdr3_aa: CASTSRSYEQYF
j_call: TRBJ2-3; cdr3_length: 13; clone_size: .; v_call: TRBV27; d_call: .; cdr3_nt: TGTGCCAGCAGGGGGACAAGCACAGATACGCAGTATTTT; cdr3_aa: CASRGTSTDTQYF
j_call: TRBJ2-3; cdr3_length: 15; clone_size: .; v_call: TRBV19; d_call: TRBD1; cdr3_nt: TGTGCCAGTAGTACTACAGGGGGTTTCACAGATACGCAGTATTTT; cdr3_aa: CASSTTGGFTDTQYF
j_call: TRBJ1-1; cdr3_length: 13; clone_size: .; v_call: TRBV5-1; d_call: .; cdr3_nt: TGCGCCAGCAGCGTCCAGGAGAACACTGAAGCTTTCTTT; cdr3_aa: CASSVQENTEAFF
j_call: TRBJ1-1; cdr3_length: 14; clone_size: .; v_call: TRBV4-1; d_call: .; cdr3_nt: TGCGCCAGCAGCCAAGAAGGGGCGCTCACTGAAGCTTTCTTT; cdr3_aa: CASSQEGALTEAFF
j_call: TRBJ2-6; cdr3_length: 17; clone_size: .; v_call: TRBV9; d_call: .; cdr3_nt: TGTGCCAGCAGCGTAGCTCTGGCGGGCTCTGGGGCCAACGTCCTGACTTTC; cdr3_aa: CASSVALAGSGANVLTF
j_call: TRBJ1-4; cdr3_length: 14; clone_size: .; v_call: TRBV4-3; d_call: .; cdr3_nt: TGCGCCAGCAGCCAAGATCTGGCGGGAATAGAACTGTTTTTT; cdr3_aa: CASSQDLAGIELFF
j_call: TRBJ2-1; cdr3_length: 15; clone_size: .; v_call: TRBV19; d_call: TRBD2; cdr3_nt: TGTGCCAGTAGCGAACTAGCGGGAGGGCCGTATGAGCAGTTCTTC; cdr3_aa: CASSELAGGPYEQFF
j_call: TRBJ2-5; cdr3_length: 15; clone_size: .; v_call: TRBV5-5; d_call: TRBD1; cdr3_nt: TGTGCCAGCAGCTTAAGCACAGGGGACCAAGAGACCCAGTACTTC; cdr3_aa: CASSLSTGDQETQYF
j_call: TRBJ2-3; cdr3_length: 15; clone_size: .; v_call: TRBV6-5; d_call: TRBD1; cdr3_nt: TGTGCCAGCATACTGACAGGGGGCTGGATAGATACGCAGTATTTT; cdr3_aa: CASILTGGWIDTQYF
j_call: TRBJ1-2; cdr3_length: 14; clone_size: .; v_call: TRBV19; d_call: .; cdr3_nt: TGTGCCAGTAGTATGCAGTCAAGGGAGTATGGCTACACCTTC; cdr3_aa: CASSMQSREYGYTF
j_call: TRBJ1-5; cdr3_length: 14; clone_size: few; v_call: TRBV10-3; d_call: TRBD1; cdr3_nt: TGTGCCATCAGTCCACAGGGGAGGAATCAGCCCCAGCATTTT; cdr3_aa: CAISPQGRNQPQHF
j_call: TRBJ1-2; cdr3_length: 16; clone_size: .; v_call: TRBV29-1; d_call: .; cdr3_nt: TGCAGCGTTGAGGGCAGGGAGGGCATAACTAAGCATGGCTACACCTTC; cdr3_aa: CSVEGREGITKHGYTF
j_call: TRBJ1-4; cdr3_length: 13; clone_size: few; v_call: TRBV27; d_call: TRBD1; cdr3_nt: TGTGCCAGCAGAGACAGGGCTCGGGGAAAACTGTTTTTT; cdr3_aa: CASRDRARGKLFF
j_call: TRBJ1-2; cdr3_length: 14; clone_size: .; v_call: TRBV5-4; d_call: TRBD1; cdr3_nt: TGTGCCAGCAGCGAGGGACAGGGGGAATATGGCTACACCTTC; cdr3_aa: CASSEGQGEYGYTF
j_call: TRBJ2-1; cdr3_length: 14; clone_size: .; v_call: TRBV29-1; d_call: TRBD2; cdr3_nt: TGCAGCGTTGGACTAGCGGGGGGTTACAATGAGCAGTTCTTC; cdr3_aa: CSVGLAGGYNEQFF
j_call: TRBJ2-7; cdr3_length: 17; clone_size: .; v_call: TRBV5-5; d_call: .; cdr3_nt: TGTGCCAGCAGCCCCCGGGGGGCGGCTAGCGGTACCTACGAGCAGTACTTC; cdr3_aa: CASSPRGAASGTYEQYF
j_call: TRBJ2-7; cdr3_length: 13; clone_size: .; v_call: TRBV20-1; d_call: .; cdr3_nt: TGCAGTGCTAGTAGACAAACATCCTACGAGCAGTACTTC; cdr3_aa: CSASRQTSYEQYF
j_call: TRBJ2-5; cdr3_length: 14; clone_size: .; v_call: TRBV9; d_call: .; cdr3_nt: TGTGCCAGCAGCGTATCCCAGGGTGGGGAGACCCAGTACTTC; cdr3_aa: CASSVSQGGETQYF
j_call: TRBJ1-2; cdr3_length: 13; clone_size: .; v_call: TRBV2; d_call: .; cdr3_nt: TGTGCCAGCAGGGGCCTAACTCCGAATGGCTACACCTTC; cdr3_aa: CASRGLTPNGYTF
j_call: TRBJ2-2; cdr3_length: 15; clone_size: .; v_call: TRBV6-5; d_call: TRBD2; cdr3_nt: TGTGCCAGCAGTTACTCACTAGCGGGTACCGGGGAGCTGTTTTTT; cdr3_aa: CASSYSLAGTGELFF
j_call: TRBJ2-5; cdr3_length: 14; clone_size: .; v_call: TRBV7-2; d_call: TRBD2; cdr3_nt: TGTGCCAGCAGCACGGGACTAGGCTTAGAGACCCAGTACTTC; cdr3_aa: CASSTGLGLETQYF
j_call: TRBJ1-4; cdr3_length: 13; clone_size: .; v_call: TRBV20-1; d_call: .; cdr3_nt: TGCAGTGCTAGTCTGTCGGGGGATGAAAAACTGTTTTTT; cdr3_aa: CSASLSGDEKLFF
j_call: TRBJ2-7; cdr3_length: 17; clone_size: .; v_call: TRBV6-2/TRBV6-3; d_call: .; cdr3_nt: TGTGCCAGCAGTTACGTGAGCGGACTTGTCCTAACCTACGAGCAGTACTTC; cdr3_aa: CASSYVSGLVLTYEQYF
j_call: TRBJ2-7; cdr3_length: 14; clone_size: .; v_call: TRBV10-3; d_call: TRBD1; cdr3_nt: TGTGCCATCAGTGTGGACAGGGGTTCCTACGAGCAGTACTTC; cdr3_aa: CAISVDRGSYEQYF
j_call: TRBJ2-2; cdr3_length: 14; clone_size: .; v_call: TRBV6-4; d_call: .; cdr3_nt: TGTGCCAGCAGTGAGAGTAGAAACACCGGGGAGCTGTTTTTT; cdr3_aa: CASSESRNTGELFF
j_call: TRBJ1-2; cdr3_length: 12; clone_size: .; v_call: TRBV5-1; d_call: .; cdr3_nt: TGCGCCAGCAGCTTGGACAGGACAGGCTACACCTTC; cdr3_aa: CASSLDRTGYTF